These T cell receptor beta chains were read from a single sample in a study of response to subunit inactivated influenza vaccine. TCRdb fed the RT-PCR reads into MiXCR, producing one record per CDR3 protein. The sample carries about 830,000 distinct CDR3 sequences, about a fifth recorded once. Sequenced here: PBMCs from blood, sampled 5 days after vaccination. Receptors were obtained from a man aged 50 to 60 who received an inactivated influenza vaccine. Both conserved end residues are part of each CDR3. The order of the fields is D gene, V gene, CDR3 length, clone size, J gene, CDR3 DNA, CDR3 protein. The D gene is left open where the match is weak. Expanded clones are given a class, and other clones once, few, many or no size at all.

D: NA
V: TRBV7-2
length: 14
size: NA
J: TRBJ2-7
DNA: TGTGCCAGCAGCTTAGGGGTAGTTGTCTACGAGCAGTACTTC
CDR3: CASSLGVVVYEQYF

D: NA
V: TRBV12-3/TRBV12-4
length: 17
size: NA
J: TRBJ2-7
DNA: TGTGCCAGCAGTTTATTCCCCCTGGAACACTACTCCTACGAGCAGTACTTC
CDR3: CASSLFPLEHYSYEQYF

D: TRBD1
V: TRBV9
length: 17
size: NA
J: TRBJ1-4
DNA: TGTGCCAGCAGCCCAAGGACAGGGGAAGCAACTAATGAAAAACTGTTTTTT
CDR3: CASSPRTGEATNEKLFF

D: NA
V: TRBV14
length: 12
size: NA
J: TRBJ2-1
DNA: TGTGCCAGCAGCGCGTGGGGGGGCGAGCAGTTCTTC
CDR3: CASSAWGGEQFF

D: TRBD1
V: TRBV7-9
length: 16
size: NA
J: TRBJ2-1
DNA: TGTGCCAGCAGCTACCCCGGGACAGGGGGGACTAATGAGCAGTTCTTC
CDR3: CASSYPGTGGTNEQFF

D: NA
V: TRBV6-1
length: 13
size: NA
J: TRBJ2-1
DNA: TGTGCCAGCAACCGCCCCGGGGACAATGAGCAGTTCTTC
CDR3: CASNRPGDNEQFF

D: TRBD1
V: TRBV10-3
length: 15
size: many
J: TRBJ2-7
DNA: TGTGCCATCAGTGAGAACGTGAGACAGGGCTACGAGCAGTACTTC
CDR3: CAISENVRQGYEQYF

D: NA
V: TRBV28
length: 14
size: few
J: TRBJ2-7
DNA: TGTGCCAGCAGTTTATTCCAGACCTACTACGAGCAGTACTTC
CDR3: CASSLFQTYYEQYF

D: TRBD1
V: TRBV28
length: 15
size: few
J: TRBJ1-2
DNA: TGTGCCAGCAGTTTAGTAGGGACAGAGAACTATGGCTACACCTTC
CDR3: CASSLVGTENYGYTF

D: NA
V: TRBV10-3
length: 14
size: NA
J: TRBJ2-1
DNA: TGTGCCATCAGTTTAGAAGCCCCGCCGGGTGAGCAGTTCTTC
CDR3: CAISLEAPPGEQFF

D: TRBD2
V: TRBV4-3
length: 18
size: NA
J: TRBJ2-3
DNA: TGCGCCAGCAGCCAAGTTGGACTAGCGGGGATCGGAACAGATACGCAGTATTTT
CDR3: CASSQVGLAGIGTDTQYF

D: NA
V: TRBV5-1
length: 19
size: few
J: TRBJ2-1
DNA: TGCGCCAGCAGCCTTCGGGACACAAAAACCCAAACCCCCTACAATGAGCAGTTCTTC
CDR3: CASSLRDTKTQTPYNEQFF

D: NA
V: TRBV5-6
length: 12
size: few
J: TRBJ1-1
DNA: TGTGCCAGCAGCTTAGAGGGGCTCGAAGCTTTCTTT
CDR3: CASSLEGLEAFF

D: NA
V: TRBV28
length: 13
size: few
J: TRBJ2-5
DNA: TGTGCCAGCAGTCCGGACGGTCTAAAGACCCAGTACTTC
CDR3: CASSPDGLKTQYF

D: NA
V: TRBV20-1
length: 11
size: many
J: TRBJ1-2
DNA: TGCAGTGCAGTTTCCGGGGTTGACTACACCTTC
CDR3: CSAVSGVDYTF

D: TRBD2
V: TRBV20-1
length: 16
size: NA
J: TRBJ2-3
DNA: TGCAGTGCTAGGGAATTAGCGGGAGGGGGGGGAGATACGCAGTATTTT
CDR3: CSARELAGGGGDTQYF

D: TRBD1
V: TRBV5-1
length: 14
size: many
J: TRBJ2-7
DNA: TGCGCCAGCAGCTTGGAAGGGACAGGCCACGAGCAGTACTTC
CDR3: CASSLEGTGHEQYF

D: NA
V: TRBV7-2
length: 15
size: few
J: TRBJ2-7
DNA: TGTGCCAGCAGCCCAGATCGGGGGGCCGGTTACGAGCAGTACTTC
CDR3: CASSPDRGAGYEQYF

D: NA
V: TRBV20-1
length: 11
size: NA
J: TRBJ1-1
DNA: TGCAGTGCTGCCCCCGACACTGAAGCTTTCTTT
CDR3: CSAAPDTEAFF

D: NA
V: TRBV11-1
length: 16
size: few
J: TRBJ2-1
DNA: TGTGCCAGCAGCTTAGTTCCGACTGGCTCCTACAATGAGCAGTTCTTC
CDR3: CASSLVPTGSYNEQFF

D: TRBD2
V: TRBV10-3
length: 16
size: few
J: TRBJ2-1
DNA: TGTGCCATCAGTGAGCTGACTAGCGGGAGCTACAATGAGCAGTTCTTC
CDR3: CAISELTSGSYNEQFF

D: NA
V: TRBV29-1
length: 12
size: many
J: TRBJ2-7
DNA: TGCAGCGTTGAATCTACGGGTTACGAGCAGTACTTC
CDR3: CSVESTGYEQYF

D: TRBD2
V: TRBV7-2
length: 15
size: NA
J: TRBJ2-7
DNA: TGTGCCAGCAGCTCCGGACTAGTGGGTCAATACGAGCAGTACTTC
CDR3: CASSSGLVGQYEQYF

D: NA
V: TRBV21-1
length: 11
size: few
J: TRBJ2-3
DNA: TGTGCCAGCAGCATCGGATTTACGCAGTATTTT
CDR3: CASSIGFTQYF

D: TRBD1
V: TRBV24-1
length: 16
size: few
J: TRBJ2-3
DNA: TGTGCCACCAGTCCGGGACAGGGACAGTGGCGAGATACGCAGTATTTT
CDR3: CATSPGQGQWRDTQYF

D: TRBD1
V: TRBV29-1
length: 12
size: few
J: TRBJ2-7
DNA: TGCAGCGTGCAGGGGGCCTCCTACGAGCAGTACTTC
CDR3: CSVQGASYEQYF

D: NA
V: TRBV12-3/TRBV12-4
length: 14
size: NA
J: TRBJ1-2
DNA: TGTGCCAGCAGAGTAGAGGGCAGGGTTTATGGCTACACCTTC
CDR3: CASRVEGRVYGYTF

D: NA
V: TRBV6-1
length: 14
size: few
J: TRBJ1-3
DNA: TGTGCCAGCAGATCAGGGACGGCTGGAAACACCATATATTTT
CDR3: CASRSGTAGNTIYF

D: NA
V: TRBV7-2
length: 15
size: few
J: TRBJ1-2
DNA: TGTGCCAGCAGCTGGGCAGGACAATCTGCCGTTGGCTACACCTTC
CDR3: CASSWAGQSAVGYTF

D: TRBD1
V: TRBV20-1
length: 13
size: NA
J: TRBJ2-7
DNA: TGCAGTTCTAGAGATGGACAGGGCTACGAGCAGTACTTC
CDR3: CSSRDGQGYEQYF

D: NA
V: TRBV7-9
length: 15
size: NA
J: TRBJ1-2
DNA: TGTGCCAGCAGCTTGTTTATTGGGAGTTCTGAGGGCTACACCTTC
CDR3: CASSLFIGSSEGYTF

D: NA
V: TRBV11-2
length: 16
size: NA
J: TRBJ2-5
DNA: TGTGCCAGCAGCTTACGTCCTGGCCGGAACCAAGAGACCCAGTACTTC
CDR3: CASSLRPGRNQETQYF

D: NA
V: TRBV20-1
length: 14
size: NA
J: TRBJ2-7
DNA: TGCAGTGCTAAGGAAGGGGGGTTTAACTACGAGCAGTACTTC
CDR3: CSAKEGGFNYEQYF

D: NA
V: TRBV5-1
length: 14
size: NA
J: TRBJ1-2
DNA: TGCGCCAGCAGCTTGAACAGGGCTGACTATGGCTACACCTTC
CDR3: CASSLNRADYGYTF